One and the same sample provided the 9 T cell receptor beta chains below, sequenced in a study of blood T cell repertoires in COVID-19. Generated by immunoSEQ multiplex PCR, the TCRdb table keeps only in-frame clones and is missing some. The data contain 90,000 to 110,000 clones, 70% to 90% of them seen just once; the ten biggest clones take up 15% to 20%. The sequenced material came from peripheral blood. The source is a woman aged 60-75 years with acute or convalescent COVID-19.

V and J are TRBV24-1 and TRBJ2-2; no definite D call. CDR1 and CDR2 (germline): KGHDR, SFDVKD. With 1 base removed from V and 7 bases from J, the gap between germline ends came to 18 bases. The CDR3 spans 17 residues. The CDR3 region is CATSDFSSETPIGELFF. In DNA, the CDR3 is TGTGCCACCAGTGATTTTTCGTCCGAGACTCCCATCGGGGAGCTGTTTTTT.

The genes are TRBV19 and TRBJ2-3; 10 bases match TRBD2. Germline loops: CDR1 LNHDA, CDR2 SQIVND (reference sequence). The CDR3 is 17 amino acids. J lost 1 base, V lost 0 bases, and 4 bases had no gene match. The CDR3 coding sequence is TGTGCCAGTAGTATAGAGATCGGGACTAGCGGCACAGATACGCAGTATTTT. This gives the protein CASSIEIGTSGTDTQYF.

This chain connects TRBV4-3 to TRBJ1-1; D not certain. Deletions cut 6 bases from V and 3 bases from J, with 11 bases between. This CDR3 region has 13 residues. The germline gives CDR1 LGHNA, CDR2 YSLEER. This chain's CDR3 is CASRLRRDTEAFF. CDR3 nucleotides: TGCGCCAGCAGACTCAGGCGTGACACTGAAGCTTTCTTT.

This rearrangement joins TRBV4-2 to TRBJ2-3, with 8 bases that match TRBD1. V dropped 3 bases and J dropped 3; count of bases not matched to a gene: 5. In germline, CDR1 is LGHNA, CDR2 YNFKEQ. CDR3 length: 15 residues. The CDR3 DNA reads as TGTGCCAGCAGCCAGACAGGGGTGAGAACAGATACGCAGTATTTT. Translation: CASSQTGVRTDTQYF.

This chain connects TRBV5-4 to TRBJ2-1; TRBD2 aligns across 12 bases. The CDR3 has 15 amino acids. Per the germline V gene, CDR1 is SGHNT and CDR2 is YYREEE (reference sequence). The V and J ends lost 4 bases and 15 bases, in that order; junction bases with no gene match: 14. CDR3 residues: CASSPLTSGGSRPFF. In DNA, the CDR3 is TGTGCCAGCAGCCCCCTGACTAGCGGGGGATCCCGGCCGTTCTTC.

This chain links TRBV9 with TRBJ2-3, with TRBD2 identical over 7 bases. Trimming removed 2 bases from V and 4 bases from J; junction bases left unmatched: 13. Germline CDR1 reads SGDLS; CDR2 reads YYNGEE. The CDR3 spans 17 residues. This CDR3 is CASSVQASGGLSDTQYF. CDR3 DNA: TGTGCCAGCAGCGTGCAAGCTAGCGGAGGTCTCTCAGATACGCAGTATTTT.

V and J are TRBV28 and TRBJ2-7, with a possible D match to TRBD1 (6 bases). The CDR3 loop spans 13 amino acids. Germline CDR1 and CDR2: MDHEN and SYDVKM. Trimming cost V 5 bases and J 2 bases, with 10 bases left between them. CDR3 loop: CASSGQKPYEQYF. The CDR3 DNA reads TGTGCCAGCAGTGGACAGAAGCCCTACGAGCAGTACTTC.

This chain's CDR3 is CASREGGATNEQYF. The CDR3 coding sequence is TGCGCCAGCCGGGAGGGAGGGGCGACGAACGAGCAGTACTTC. This sequence joins TRBV5-1 and TRBJ2-7, with TRBD2 identical over 8 bases. Germline values: CDR1 SGHRS, CDR2 YFSETQ. The ends lost 7 bases at V and 5 bases at J; junction bases unmatched: 11. The CDR3 consists of 14 residues.

There are a few counts of this clone. CDR3: CASSGQVNYGYTF. The CDR3 region has the DNA TGTGCCAGCAGCGGACAGGTTAACTATGGCTACACCTTC. The rearrangement uses TRBV11-2 and TRBJ1-2; 7 bases match TRBD1. The CDR3 contains 13 residues. Germline lookup yields CDR1 SGHAT and CDR2 FQNNGV. Trimming at V came to 5 bases and at J to 1 base, leaving 1 base not matched to a gene.